Listed below are T cell receptor beta chains from one sample, sequenced in a study of T cell responses to AZD1222 COVID-19 vaccine. Clones were sequenced by immunoSEQ multiplex PCR, and TCRdb holds only the in-frame ones, with some missing. Of 95,000 to 100,000 clones detected, about 90% appear once; the ten largest clones hold 16%. The sequences come from peripheral blood, collected on day 0 of AZD1222 vaccination. Source of these receptors: an adult in good health. Both conserved end residues are part of each CDR3.

j_gene,v_gene,len,CDR3aa
TRBJ1-1,TRBV29-1,14,CSAALGTKGTEAFF
TRBJ2-1,TRBV19,19,CASSTPGLAGALSYNEQFF
TRBJ2-7,TRBV24-1,15,CATSPRDRESGEQYF
TRBJ2-5,TRBV27,16,CASSLLPGPFGETQYF
TRBJ1-5,TRBV19,21,CASSTQYGRDSGTYSNQPQHF
TRBJ2-3,TRBV9,16,CASSATSGRGTDTQYF
TRBJ1-1,TRBV18,14,CASSYRGRETEAFF
TRBJ2-1,TRBV4-1,15,CASSPSGTDMRGQFF
TRBJ2-3,TRBV5-1,14,CASIDREITDTQYF
TRBJ2-5,TRBV11-2,14,CASSPARSQETQYF
TRBJ1-2,TRBV10-3,14,CAISGQAEYYGYTF
TRBJ2-1,TRBV19,18,CASSTLGLVMDGDNEQFF
TRBJ2-5,TRBV5-1,13,CASSLGTQETQYF
TRBJ1-2,TRBV2,14,CASRTRTGGSGYTF
TRBJ1-2,TRBV5-4,15,CASSLPTWGAKGYTF
TRBJ1-1,TRBV20-1,17,CSASRGQVGGMNTEAFF
TRBJ2-7,TRBV30,14,CAWSTWTSSYEQYF
TRBJ1-6,TRBV19,14,CASSQGVYNSPLHF
TRBJ1-2,TRBV9,13,CASSIGDIYGYTF
TRBJ1-1,TRBV3-1/TRBV3-2,15,CASSVPQGGNTEAFF
TRBJ1-6,TRBV6-5,15,CASSRRSSYNSPLHF
TRBJ1-5,TRBV2,14,CASSLIQGAQPQHF
TRBJ2-7,TRBV10-2,12,CASRDSGSEQYF
TRBJ1-5,TRBV3-1/TRBV3-2,15,CASSQAGQRYQPQHF
TRBJ2-3,TRBV19,14,CASKTDPSTDTQYF
TRBJ2-2,TRBV20-1,13,CSASSARAGELFF
TRBJ1-4,TRBV5-8,15,CASSPGTGVNEKLFF
TRBJ2-1,TRBV5-1,13,CASSFSRSNEQFF
TRBJ2-3,TRBV4-2,19,CASSQPAGGGLVGTDTQYF
TRBJ2-7,TRBV5-5,15,CASSLRTSGTYEQYF
TRBJ1-4,TRBV5-1,10,CASRGEKLFF
TRBJ2-7,TRBV14,14,CASNLQGPSYEQYF
TRBJ1-2,TRBV3-1/TRBV3-2,14,CASSQQRQIYGYTF
TRBJ2-7,TRBV11-2,14,CASSLNYADYEQYF
TRBJ2-7,TRBV7-9,12,CASSQQQLSQYF
TRBJ2-1,TRBV9,15,CASSAPPGLGFEQFF
TRBJ1-6,TRBV6-6,14,CASSHGTELTPLHF
TRBJ2-5,TRBV7-8,11,CASSLFETQYF
TRBJ1-4,TRBV4-2,17,CASSQEPRRGTNEKLFF
TRBJ2-4,TRBV30,13,CAWSTALKNIQYF
TRBJ1-5,TRBV5-1,12,CASSLSGQPQHF
TRBJ2-1,TRBV6-5,14,CASRSGQAYNEQFF
TRBJ1-3,TRBV5-1,15,CASSGGTTYGNTIYF
TRBJ2-7,TRBV28,15,CASSLSWQSSYEQYF
TRBJ2-2,TRBV6-5,14,CASSYLQSTGELFF
TRBJ1-5,TRBV19,15,CASSTRRNSNQPQHF
TRBJ2-7,TRBV27,16,CASSRPLAGGLSEQYF
TRBJ1-5,TRBV7-3,16,CASSLTSAGVGQPQHF
TRBJ1-1,TRBV30,16,CAWSGAGGHGDTEAFF
TRBJ2-2,TRBV6-4,15,CASKPGLADTGELFF
TRBJ1-3,TRBV11-2,12,CASRPYGNTIYF
TRBJ1-2,TRBV9,13,CASSVGGSRSYTF
TRBJ2-7,TRBV18,17,CASSPPDPRSLFGEQYF
TRBJ2-7,TRBV9,15,CASSVGHTATYEQYF
TRBJ1-2,TRBV10-3,15,CAISVEAPSNYGYTF
TRBJ1-6,TRBV30,14,CAWSADIRSLTLHF